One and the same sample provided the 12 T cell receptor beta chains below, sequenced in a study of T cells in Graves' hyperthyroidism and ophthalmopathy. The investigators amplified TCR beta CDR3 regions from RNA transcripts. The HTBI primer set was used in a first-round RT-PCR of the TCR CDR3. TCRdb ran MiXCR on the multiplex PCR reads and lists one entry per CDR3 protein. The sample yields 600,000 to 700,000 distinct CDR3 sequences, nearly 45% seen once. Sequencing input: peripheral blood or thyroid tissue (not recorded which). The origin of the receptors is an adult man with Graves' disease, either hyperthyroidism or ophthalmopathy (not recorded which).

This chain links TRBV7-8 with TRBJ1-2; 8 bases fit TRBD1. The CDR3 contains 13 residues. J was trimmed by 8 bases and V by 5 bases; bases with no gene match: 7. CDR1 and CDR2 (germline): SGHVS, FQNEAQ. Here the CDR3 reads CASSQDRDEGYTF. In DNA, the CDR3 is TGTGCCAGCAGCCAGGACAGGGACGAGGGCTACACCTTC. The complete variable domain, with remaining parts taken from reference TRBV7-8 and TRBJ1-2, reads GAGVSQSPRYKVAKRGQDVALRCDPISGHVSLFWYQQALGQGPEFLTYFQNEAQLDKSGLPSDRFFAERPEGSVSTLKIQRTQQEDSAVYLCASSQDRDEGYTFGSGTRLTVV.

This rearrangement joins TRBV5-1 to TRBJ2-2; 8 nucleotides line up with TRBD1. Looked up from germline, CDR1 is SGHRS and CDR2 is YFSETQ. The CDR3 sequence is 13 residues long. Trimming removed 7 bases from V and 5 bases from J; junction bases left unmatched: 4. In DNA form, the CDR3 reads TGCGCCAGCGGAACAGGGGGAACCGGGGAGCTGTTTTTT. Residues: CASGTGGTGELFF.

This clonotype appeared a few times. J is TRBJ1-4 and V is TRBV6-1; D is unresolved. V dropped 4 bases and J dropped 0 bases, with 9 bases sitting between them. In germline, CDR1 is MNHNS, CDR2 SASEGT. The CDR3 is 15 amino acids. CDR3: CASSANGATNEKLFF. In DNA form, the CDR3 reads TGTGCCAGCAGTGCAAACGGTGCAACTAATGAAAAACTGTTTTTT.

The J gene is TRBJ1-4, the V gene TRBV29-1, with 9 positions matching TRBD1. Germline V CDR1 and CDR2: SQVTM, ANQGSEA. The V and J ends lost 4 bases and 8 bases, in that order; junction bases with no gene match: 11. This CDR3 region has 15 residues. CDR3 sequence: CSVGGTGTLNEKLFF. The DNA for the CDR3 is TGCAGCGTTGGAGGGACAGGGACCTTGAACGAAAAACTGTTTTTT.

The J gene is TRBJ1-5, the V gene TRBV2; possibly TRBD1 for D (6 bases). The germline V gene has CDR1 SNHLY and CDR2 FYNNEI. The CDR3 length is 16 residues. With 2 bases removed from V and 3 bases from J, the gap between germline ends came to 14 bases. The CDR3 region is CASSENTGALNQPQHF. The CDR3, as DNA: TGTGCCAGCAGTGAAAATACGGGGGCCCTCAATCAGCCCCAGCATTTT.

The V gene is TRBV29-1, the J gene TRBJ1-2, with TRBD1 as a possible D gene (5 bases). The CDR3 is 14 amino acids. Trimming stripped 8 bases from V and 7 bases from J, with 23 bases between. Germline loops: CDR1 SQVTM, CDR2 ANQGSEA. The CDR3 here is CSLAILGDQGGYTF. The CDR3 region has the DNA TGCAGCTTGGCCATCCTAGGGGATCAGGGTGGCTACACCTTC.

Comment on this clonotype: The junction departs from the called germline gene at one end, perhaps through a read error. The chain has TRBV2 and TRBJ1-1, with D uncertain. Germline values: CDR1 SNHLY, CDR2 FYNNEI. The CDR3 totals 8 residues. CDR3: CASSGDLF. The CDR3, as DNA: TGTGCCAGCAGTGGTGACCTCTTT.

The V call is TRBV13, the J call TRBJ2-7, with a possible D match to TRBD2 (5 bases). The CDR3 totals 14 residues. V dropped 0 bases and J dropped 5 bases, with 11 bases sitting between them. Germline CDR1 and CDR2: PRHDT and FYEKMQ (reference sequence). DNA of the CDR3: TGTGCCAGCAGCTTAGGGACCGCCGGGGACGAGCAGTACTTC. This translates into CASSLGTAGDEQYF.

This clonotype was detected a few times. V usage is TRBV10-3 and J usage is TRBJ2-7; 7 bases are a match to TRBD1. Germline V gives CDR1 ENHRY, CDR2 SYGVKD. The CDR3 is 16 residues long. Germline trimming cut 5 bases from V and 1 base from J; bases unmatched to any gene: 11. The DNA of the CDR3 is TGTGCCATCAGTAAAACCGGAGAGGGGGCGTCCTACGAGCAGTACTTC. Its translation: CAISKTGEGASYEQYF.

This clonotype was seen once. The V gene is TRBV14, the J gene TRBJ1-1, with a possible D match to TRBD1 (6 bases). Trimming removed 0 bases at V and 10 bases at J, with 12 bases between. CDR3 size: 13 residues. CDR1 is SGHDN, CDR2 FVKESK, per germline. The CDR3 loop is CASSQDYRARAFF. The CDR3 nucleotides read TGTGCCAGCAGCCAAGATTACAGGGCCCGAGCTTTCTTT.

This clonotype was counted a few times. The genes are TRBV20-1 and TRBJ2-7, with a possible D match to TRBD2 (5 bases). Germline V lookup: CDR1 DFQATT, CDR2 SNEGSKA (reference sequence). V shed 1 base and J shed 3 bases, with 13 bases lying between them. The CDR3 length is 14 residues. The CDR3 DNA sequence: TGCAGTGCTAGAGCCCAGCGGACTTTCTACGAGCAGTACTTC. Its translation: CSARAQRTFYEQYF.

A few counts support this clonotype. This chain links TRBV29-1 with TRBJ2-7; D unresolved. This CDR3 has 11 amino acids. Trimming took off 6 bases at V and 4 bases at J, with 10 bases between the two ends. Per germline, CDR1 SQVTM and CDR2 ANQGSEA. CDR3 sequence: CSVRKGYEQYF. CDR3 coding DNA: TGCAGCGTCCGTAAAGGGTACGAGCAGTACTTC.